A single sample gave rise to the 15 T cell receptor beta chains below, sequenced in a study of blood T cell repertoires in COVID-19. Only in-frame clones appear in the TCRdb table, and some are missing; sequencing was by immunoSEQ multiplex PCR. The sample lists over 200,000 clones, roughly 86% seen once, with roughly 2.6% in the top ten. Sequences were obtained from peripheral blood. Receptor source: a woman in her fifties or sixties with acute or convalescent COVID-19.

The rearrangement uses TRBV6-5 and TRBJ1-5, with D unclear. Germline V gene data show CDR1 as MNHEY and CDR2 as SVGAGI. Trimming shortened V by 0 bases and J by 5 bases, and 11 bases separated the two germline ends. CDR3 size: 15 residues. The CDR3 region is CASSYSTSPDQPQHF. The CDR3 nucleotides read TGTGCCAGCAGTTACTCAACGAGTCCGGATCAGCCCCAGCATTTT.

The rearrangement links TRBV7-9 to TRBJ1-1, with TRBD1 as a possible D gene (6 bases). Germline V lookup: CDR1 SEHNR, CDR2 FQNEAQ (reference sequence). Trimming cost V 4 bases and J 1 base, with 13 bases left between them. The CDR3 totals 15 residues. Here the CDR3 reads CASSSMHRANTEAFF. The CDR3 region has the DNA TGTGCCAGCAGCTCCATGCACAGGGCGAACACTGAAGCTTTCTTT.

The chain recombines TRBV9 with TRBJ1-1; D is perhaps TRBD1 (6 bases). This CDR3 is built from 14 residues. V was pared by 3 bases and J by 4 bases, with 13 bases between. Germline V lookup: CDR1 SGDLS, CDR2 YYNGEE. CDR3 DNA sequence: TGTGCCAGCAGCGAGGGGGTTTCGGTCACTGAAGCTTTCTTT. Translating gives CASSEGVSVTEAFF.

V usage is TRBV28 and J usage is TRBJ1-5, with 8 bases aligning to TRBD1. This CDR3 is built from 14 residues. V was clipped by 7 bases and J by 3 bases; unmatched bases: 5. CDR1 and CDR2 (germline): MDHEN, SYDVKM. CDR3 bases: TGTGCCAGCACCATGGGACAGGCCAATCAGCCCCAGCATTTT. Its translation: CASTMGQANQPQHF.

The CDR3 DNA is TGTGCCAGCAGTAGTCCGACAGGCGCCTCCTACAATGAGCAGTTCTTC. Amino acid sequence: CASSSPTGASYNEQFF. This sequence joins TRBV28 and TRBJ2-1, with D possibly being TRBD1 (6 bases). CDR1 MDHEN and CDR2 SYDVKM come from the germline V gene. The CDR3 is 16 residues long. The V gene lost 5 bases and the J gene lost 0 bases, with 14 bases spanning the gap. The full variable domain, in which reference TRBV28 and TRBJ2-1 provide the parts outside the CDR3, is DVKVTQSSRYLVKRTGEKVFLECVQDMDHENMFWYRQDPGLGLRLIYFSYDVKMKEKGDIPEGYSVSREKKERFSLILESASTNQTSMYLCASSSPTGASYNEQFFGPGTRLTVL.

The chain links TRBV28 to TRBJ2-2, with a weak D call TRBD1 (6 bases). V lost 6 bases to trimming and J lost 4 bases, with 21 bases between them. The CDR3 runs to 17 residues. Germline CDR1 MDHEN, CDR2 SYDVKM. The CDR3 nucleotides are TGTGCCAGCAGCCCTAATGACAGGTTTTTCCCCACCGGGGAGCTGTTTTTT. It translates to CASSPNDRFFPTGELFF.

V and J are TRBV19 and TRBJ1-2, with no clear D. The CDR3 consists of 16 residues. With 4 bases removed from V and 4 bases from J, the gap between germline ends came to 19 bases. Germline V CDR1 and CDR2: LNHDA, SQIVND (reference sequence). The CDR3 bases are TGTGCCAGTAGTAAAGAGACCGGGAGGGAGATCTATGGCTACACCTTC. Residues: CASSKETGREIYGYTF.

V is TRBV28 and J is TRBJ1-2, with TRBD1 matching 9 bases. From germline, CDR1 is MDHEN and CDR2 SYDVKM. J lost 4 bases, V lost 5 bases, and 14 bases had no gene match. The CDR3 contains 17 residues. The CDR3 region is CASSLWTGADSFYGYTF. The CDR3 DNA reads TGTGCCAGCAGTCTCTGGACAGGGGCCGATTCTTTCTATGGCTACACCTTC.

The rearrangement uses TRBV20-1 and TRBJ1-6; tentative D call: TRBD1 (5 bases). Trimming left V 7 bases short and J 14 bases short, with 12 bases between. CDR3 size: 10 residues. From germline, CDR1 is DFQATT and CDR2 SNEGSKA (reference sequence). The CDR3 nucleotides read TGCAGTGTCTCGCAGGGTGCCCTCCACTTT. Translating it yields CSVSQGALHF.

This chain uses TRBV30 with TRBJ2-7, with TRBD2 matching 9 bases. J was trimmed by 2 bases and V by 5 bases; bases with no gene match: 7. CDR1 is GTSNPN and CDR2 is SVGIG in the germline V gene (reference sequence). This CDR3 is 14 amino acids long. CDR3 in amino acids: CAWEPGLAPYEQYF. The CDR3 coding sequence is TGTGCCTGGGAACCGGGACTAGCTCCCTACGAGCAGTACTTC.

This sequence joins TRBV19 and TRBJ2-2, with D uncertain. The germline V and J ends were trimmed by 3 bases and 1 base, with 15 bases remaining between them. The CDR3 contains 17 residues. Germline assignment: CDR1 LNHDA and CDR2 SQIVND (reference sequence). The CDR3 DNA sequence: TGTGCCAGTAGTATCTTGCAGGATGTATTGAACACCGGGGAGCTGTTTTTT. Encoded protein: CASSILQDVLNTGELFF.

This clone has just a few counts. The rearrangement joins TRBV7-8 to TRBJ1-6, with D possibly matching TRBD1 (5 bases). The CDR3 has 12 residues. In germline, CDR1 is SGHVS, CDR2 FQNEAQ. V was clipped by 4 bases and J by 10 bases, with 8 bases between them. CDR3 region: CASSWRGSPLHF. The CDR3 DNA sequence: TGTGCCAGCAGCTGGAGGGGCTCACCCCTCCACTTT.

This chain joins TRBV7-2 and TRBJ1-6; TRBD1 is a possible D gene (5 bases). The V and J ends lost 6 bases and 13 bases respectively, with 16 bases between them. From germline, CDR1 is SGHTA and CDR2 FQGNSA. This CDR3 is built from 13 residues. The CDR3 spells CASRATRANPLHF. The CDR3 DNA reads TGTGCCAGCAGGGCTACCAGGGCAAATCCCCTCCACTTT.

This sequence joins TRBV5-1 and TRBJ1-4, with TRBD1 matching 11 bases. The germline V gene encodes CDR1 SGHRS and CDR2 YFSETQ. Unmatched junction bases numbered 6, after V lost 0 bases and J lost 8 bases. CDR3 length: 16 residues. The CDR3 region has the DNA TGCGCCAGCAGCTTGGGTTCGGGGACAGGGGGAGAAAAACTGTTTTTT. Translation: CASSLGSGTGGEKLFF.

This clone was seen a single time. V gene TRBV1 combines with J gene TRBJ2-3; TRBD2 is the table's D call and was not checked against the DNA. TRBV1 has pseudogene status. This CDR3 region has 14 residues. The CDR3 coding sequence is TGCACCAGCAGCCGGCTAGCCGGCACAGATACGCAGTATTTT. Protein sequence: CTSSRLAGTDTQYF.